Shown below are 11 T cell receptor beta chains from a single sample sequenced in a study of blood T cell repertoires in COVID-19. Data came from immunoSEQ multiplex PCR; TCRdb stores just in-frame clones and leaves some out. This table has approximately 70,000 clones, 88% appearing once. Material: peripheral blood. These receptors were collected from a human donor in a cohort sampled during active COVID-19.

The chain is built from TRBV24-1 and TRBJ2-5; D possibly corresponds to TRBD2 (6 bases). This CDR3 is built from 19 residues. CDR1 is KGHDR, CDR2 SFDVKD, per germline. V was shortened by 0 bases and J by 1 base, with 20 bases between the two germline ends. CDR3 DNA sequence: TGTGCCACCAGTGATTTGACTCGCGGGAAGCCGGGCCGCCAAGAGACCCAGTACTTC. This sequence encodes CATSDLTRGKPGRQETQYF.

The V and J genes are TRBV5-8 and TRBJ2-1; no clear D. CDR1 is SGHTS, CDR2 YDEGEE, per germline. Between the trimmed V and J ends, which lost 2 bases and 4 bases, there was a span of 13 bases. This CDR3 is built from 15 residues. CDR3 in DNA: TGTGCCAGCAGCTTTAGGAGTCCTTTATACAATGAGCAGTTCTTC. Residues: CASSFRSPLYNEQFF.

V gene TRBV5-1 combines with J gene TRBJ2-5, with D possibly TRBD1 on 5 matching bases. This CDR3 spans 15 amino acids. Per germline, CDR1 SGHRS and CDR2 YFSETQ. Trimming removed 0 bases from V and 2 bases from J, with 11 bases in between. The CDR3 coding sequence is TGCGCCAGCAGCTTGGGGGGCAGCCAGCAAGAGACCCAGTACTTC. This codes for CASSLGGSQQETQYF.

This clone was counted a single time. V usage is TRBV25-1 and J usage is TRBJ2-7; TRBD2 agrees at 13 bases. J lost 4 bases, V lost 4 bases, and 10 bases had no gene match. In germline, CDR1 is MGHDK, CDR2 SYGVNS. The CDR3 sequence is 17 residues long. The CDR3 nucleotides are TGTGCCAGCAGTGGGACTAGCGGGAGCCCGAAGTCGTACGAGCAGTACTTC. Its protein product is CASSGTSGSPKSYEQYF.

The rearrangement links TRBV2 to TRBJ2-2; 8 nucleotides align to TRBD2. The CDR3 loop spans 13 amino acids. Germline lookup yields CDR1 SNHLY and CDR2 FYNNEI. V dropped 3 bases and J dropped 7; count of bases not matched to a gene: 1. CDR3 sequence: CASSERGDGELFF. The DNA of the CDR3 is TGTGCCAGCAGTGAGCGGGGGGACGGGGAGCTGTTTTTT.

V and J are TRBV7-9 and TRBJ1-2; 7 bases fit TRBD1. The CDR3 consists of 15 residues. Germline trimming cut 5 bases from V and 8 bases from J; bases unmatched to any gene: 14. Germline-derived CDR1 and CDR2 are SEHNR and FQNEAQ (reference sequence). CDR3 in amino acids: CASSQDRADIRGYTF. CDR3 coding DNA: TGTGCCAGCAGCCAAGACAGGGCCGATATACGGGGCTACACCTTC.

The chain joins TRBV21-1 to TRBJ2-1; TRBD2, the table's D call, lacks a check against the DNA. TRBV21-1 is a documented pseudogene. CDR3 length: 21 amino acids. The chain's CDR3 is CASSKSPGTSGPNSSYNEQFF. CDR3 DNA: TGTGCCAGCAGCAAATCCCCCGGGACTAGCGGGCCGAATAGCTCCTACAATGAGCAGTTCTTC.

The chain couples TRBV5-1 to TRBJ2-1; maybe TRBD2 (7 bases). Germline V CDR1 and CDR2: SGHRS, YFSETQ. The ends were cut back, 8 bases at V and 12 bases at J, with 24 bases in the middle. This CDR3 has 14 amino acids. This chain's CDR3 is CASGQTSIPSGQFF. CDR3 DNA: TGCGCCAGTGGACAGACTAGCATCCCAAGCGGGCAGTTCTTC.

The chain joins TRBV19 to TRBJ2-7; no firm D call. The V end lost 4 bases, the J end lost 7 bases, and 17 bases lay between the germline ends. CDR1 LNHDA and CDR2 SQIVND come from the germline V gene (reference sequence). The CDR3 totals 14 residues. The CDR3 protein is CASSSTHTTREQYV. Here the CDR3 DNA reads TGTGCCAGTAGTAGCACTCACACTACGAGGGAGCAGTACGTC.

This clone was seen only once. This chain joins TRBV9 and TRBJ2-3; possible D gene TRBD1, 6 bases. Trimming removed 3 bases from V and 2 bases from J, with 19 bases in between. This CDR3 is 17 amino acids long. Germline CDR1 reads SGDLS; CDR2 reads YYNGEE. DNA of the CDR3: TGTGCCAGCAGCGAGGCCCCAGGGGACCAACACACAGATACGCAGTATTTT. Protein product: CASSEAPGDQHTDTQYF.

CDR3 loop: CASNRDRGYEQYV. The DNA for the CDR3 is TGTGCCAGCAATCGGGACAGGGGCTACGAGCAGTACGTC. The V call is TRBV2, the J call TRBJ2-7; TRBD1 agrees at 10 bases. Germline values: CDR1 SNHLY, CDR2 FYNNEI. The CDR3 has 13 amino acids. The junction had 3 bases not matched to a gene; V was cut back by 7 bases and J by 3 bases.